These T cell receptor beta chains were read from a single sample in a study of blood T cell repertoires in COVID-19. The data were produced by immunoSEQ multiplex PCR, yet TCRdb's version contains in-frame clones alone and is incomplete. The table shows 220,000 or so clones, with 75% to 90% occurring only once. Sequencing was done on a sample of peripheral blood. The receptors originated from a man in his sixties who had recovered from COVID-19. The conserved cysteine and the conserved F or W are not part of the CDR3 here.

J gene: TRBJ2-3; V gene: TRBV7-2; CDR3 protein: ASSLRLAGGSSDTQY
J gene: TRBJ2-7; V gene: TRBV5-1; CDR3 protein: ASSLRQGPYEQY
J gene: TRBJ2-5; V gene: TRBV24-1; CDR3 protein: ATSDLGTSGKETQY
J gene: TRBJ2-4; V gene: TRBV9; CDR3 protein: ASSVSAQGSTKNIQY
J gene: TRBJ2-5; V gene: TRBV7-9; CDR3 protein: ASSSGTGPSETQY
J gene: TRBJ1-2; V gene: TRBV7-6; CDR3 protein: ARMNRGQGAQGRGYT
J gene: TRBJ2-7; V gene: TRBV4-1; CDR3 protein: ASSRDSSYEQY
J gene: TRBJ2-2; V gene: TRBV5-6; CDR3 protein: ASALTGTGGAGELF
J gene: TRBJ2-5; V gene: TRBV4-2; CDR3 protein: ASSQDRETQY
J gene: TRBJ2-5; V gene: TRBV7-5; CDR3 protein: ARSLRLRTSEQETQY
J gene: TRBJ1-1; V gene: TRBV15; CDR3 protein: ATSRGGVVNTEAF
J gene: TRBJ2-7; V gene: TRBV10-3; CDR3 protein: AISEQGQGAFVYEQY
J gene: TRBJ2-5; V gene: TRBV6-2/TRBV6-3; CDR3 protein: ASSWGQGLEETQY
J gene: TRBJ2-2; V gene: TRBV19; CDR3 protein: ASSIPGVTGELF
J gene: TRBJ2-7; V gene: TRBV11-2; CDR3 protein: ASTRGGGYSTEQY
J gene: TRBJ2-5; V gene: TRBV19; CDR3 protein: ASRQDGSGETQY